The subject of this entry is one TCR beta chain. Its antigen remains unidentified. The sample is drawn from a study of graft-versus-host responses after intestinal transplantation. Study-wide findings and caveats: Some GvH clones were seen earlier in gut or blood, suggesting intestinal origin. Elevated graft-versus-host to host-versus-graft clonal ratios in allografts were recorded for patients with graft-donor T cell macrochimerism.

Some clones are missing from TCRdb's copy, which holds only in-frame ones; the method was immunoSEQ multiplex PCR. The table records about 120,000 clones, roughly 96% of them present only once. Per germline, CDR1 MDHEN and CDR2 SYDVKM. The CDR3 extends over 16 amino acids. Trimming removed 8 bases from V and 0 bases from J, with 17 bases in between. The receptor was isolated from a human donor who received an intestinal transplant. The sequenced sample was unstimulated CD8+ T cells sorted from spleen or lymph node cells, obtained before intestinal transplant. This rearrangement joins TRBV28 to TRBJ1-5, with D possibly TRBD1 on 6 matching bases. The CDR3 here is CASLLRGALSNQPQHF. In nucleotides, the CDR3 is TGTGCCAGCCTCCTGCGGGGGGCGCTTAGCAATCAGCCCCAGCATTTT.